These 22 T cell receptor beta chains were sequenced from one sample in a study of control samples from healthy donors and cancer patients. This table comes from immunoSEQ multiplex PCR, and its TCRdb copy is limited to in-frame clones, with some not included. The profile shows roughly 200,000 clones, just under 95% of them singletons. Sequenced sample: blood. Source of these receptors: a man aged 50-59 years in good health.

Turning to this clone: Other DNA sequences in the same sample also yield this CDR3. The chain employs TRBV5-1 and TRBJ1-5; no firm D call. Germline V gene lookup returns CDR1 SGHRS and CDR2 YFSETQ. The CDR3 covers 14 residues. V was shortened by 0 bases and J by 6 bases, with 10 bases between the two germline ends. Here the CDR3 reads CASSLEGGGQPQHF. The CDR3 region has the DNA TGCGCCAGCAGCTTGGAGGGTGGTGGTCAGCCCCAGCATTTT.

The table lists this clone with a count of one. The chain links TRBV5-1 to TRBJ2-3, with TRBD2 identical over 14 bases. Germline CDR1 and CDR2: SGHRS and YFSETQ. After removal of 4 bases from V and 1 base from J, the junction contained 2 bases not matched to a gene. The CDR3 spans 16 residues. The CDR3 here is CASSLTSGGGTDTQYF. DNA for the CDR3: TGCGCCAGCAGCCTGACTAGCGGGGGGGGCACAGATACGCAGTATTTT.

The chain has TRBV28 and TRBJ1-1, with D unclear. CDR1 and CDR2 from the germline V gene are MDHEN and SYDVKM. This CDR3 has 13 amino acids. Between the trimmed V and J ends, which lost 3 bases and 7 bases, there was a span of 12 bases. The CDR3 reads CASSLTDGREAFF. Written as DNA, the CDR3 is TGTGCCAGCAGTTTGACCGACGGGCGTGAAGCTTTCTTT.

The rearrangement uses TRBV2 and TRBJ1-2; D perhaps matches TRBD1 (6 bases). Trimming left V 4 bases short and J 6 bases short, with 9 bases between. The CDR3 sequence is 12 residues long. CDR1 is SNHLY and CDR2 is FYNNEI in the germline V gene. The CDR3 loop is CASSGDTNGYTF. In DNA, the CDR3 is TGTGCCAGCAGTGGGGACACCAATGGCTACACCTTC.

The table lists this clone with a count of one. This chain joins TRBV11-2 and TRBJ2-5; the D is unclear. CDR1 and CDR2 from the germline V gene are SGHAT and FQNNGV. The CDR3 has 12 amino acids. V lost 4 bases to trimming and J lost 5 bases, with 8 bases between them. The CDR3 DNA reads TGTGCCAGCAGCTACGATAGCGAGACCCAGTACTTC. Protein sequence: CASSYDSETQYF. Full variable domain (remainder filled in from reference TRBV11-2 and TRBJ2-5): EAGVAQSPRYKIIEKRQSVAFWCNPISGHATLYWYQQILGQGPKLLIQFQNNGVVDDSQLPKDRFSAERLKGVDSTLKIQPAKLEDSAVYLCASSYDSETQYFGPGTRLLVL.

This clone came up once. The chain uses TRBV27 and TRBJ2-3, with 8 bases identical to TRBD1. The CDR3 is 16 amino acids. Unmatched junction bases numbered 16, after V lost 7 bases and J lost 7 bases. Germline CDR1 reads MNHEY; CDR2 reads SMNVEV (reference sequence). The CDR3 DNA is TGTGCCAGCACCGCCTCCACCGACAGGGGAAAGCATACGCAGTATTTT. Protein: CASTASTDRGKHTQYF.

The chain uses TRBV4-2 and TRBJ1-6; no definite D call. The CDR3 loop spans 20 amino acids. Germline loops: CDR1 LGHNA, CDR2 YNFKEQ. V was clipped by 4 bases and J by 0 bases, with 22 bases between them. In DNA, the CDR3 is TGTGCCAGCAGCCTTGAAATTCTCACGACGGGCCACTCCTATAATTCACCCCTCCACTTT. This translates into CASSLEILTTGHSYNSPLHF.

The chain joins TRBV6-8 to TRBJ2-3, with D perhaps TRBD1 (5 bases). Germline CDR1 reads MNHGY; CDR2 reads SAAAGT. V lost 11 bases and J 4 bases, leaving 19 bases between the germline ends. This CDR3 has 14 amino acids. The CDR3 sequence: CAGRAEGVPDTQYF. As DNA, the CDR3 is TGTGCCGGAAGGGCGGAAGGGGTGCCAGATACGCAGTATTTT.

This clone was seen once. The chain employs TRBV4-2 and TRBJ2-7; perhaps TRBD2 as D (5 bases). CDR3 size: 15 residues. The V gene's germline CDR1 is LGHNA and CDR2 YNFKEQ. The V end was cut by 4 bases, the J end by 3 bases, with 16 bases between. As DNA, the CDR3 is TGTGCCAGCAGCCCATCTCGCACAGACTACTACGAGCAGTACTTC. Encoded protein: CASSPSRTDYYEQYF.

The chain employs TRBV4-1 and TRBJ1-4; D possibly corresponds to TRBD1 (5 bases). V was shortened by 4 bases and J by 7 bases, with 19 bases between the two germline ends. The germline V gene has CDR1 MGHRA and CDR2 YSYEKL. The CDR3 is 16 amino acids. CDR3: CASSRRAGLGGEKLFF. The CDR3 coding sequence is TGCGCCAGCAGCCGTCGAGCGGGGCTTGGAGGTGAAAAACTGTTTTTT.

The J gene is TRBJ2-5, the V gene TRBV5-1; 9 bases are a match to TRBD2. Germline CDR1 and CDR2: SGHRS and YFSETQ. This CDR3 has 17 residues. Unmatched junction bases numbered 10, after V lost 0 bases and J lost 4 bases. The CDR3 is CASSLEGGGAVRETQYF. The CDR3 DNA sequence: TGCGCCAGCAGCTTGGAAGGCGGGGGGGCCGTCCGAGAGACCCAGTACTTC.

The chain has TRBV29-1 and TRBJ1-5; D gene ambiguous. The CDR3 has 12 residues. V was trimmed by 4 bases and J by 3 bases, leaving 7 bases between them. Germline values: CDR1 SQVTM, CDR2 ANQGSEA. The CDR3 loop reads CSVGGFNQPQHF. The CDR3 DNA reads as TGCAGCGTTGGCGGGTTCAATCAGCCCCAGCATTTT.

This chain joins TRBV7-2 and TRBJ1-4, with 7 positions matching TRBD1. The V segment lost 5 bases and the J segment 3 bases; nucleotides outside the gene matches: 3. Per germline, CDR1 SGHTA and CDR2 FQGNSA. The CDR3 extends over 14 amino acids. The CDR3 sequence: CASSPGTANEKLFF. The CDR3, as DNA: TGTGCCAGCAGCCCCGGGACAGCTAATGAAAAACTGTTTTTT.

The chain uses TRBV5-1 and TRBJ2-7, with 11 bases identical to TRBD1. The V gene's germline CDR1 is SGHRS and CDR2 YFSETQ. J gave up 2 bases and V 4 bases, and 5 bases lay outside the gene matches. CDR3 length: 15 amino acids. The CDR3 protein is CASSPGQGGAYEQYV. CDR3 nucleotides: TGCGCCAGCAGCCCGGGACAGGGGGGGGCCTACGAGCAGTACGTC.

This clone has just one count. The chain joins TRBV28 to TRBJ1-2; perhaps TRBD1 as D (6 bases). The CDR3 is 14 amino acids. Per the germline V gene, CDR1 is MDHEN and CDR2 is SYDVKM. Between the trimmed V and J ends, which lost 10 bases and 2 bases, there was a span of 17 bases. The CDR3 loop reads CATKTGLSNYGYTF. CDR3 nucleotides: TGTGCCACCAAAACAGGGCTTAGCAACTATGGCTACACCTTC.

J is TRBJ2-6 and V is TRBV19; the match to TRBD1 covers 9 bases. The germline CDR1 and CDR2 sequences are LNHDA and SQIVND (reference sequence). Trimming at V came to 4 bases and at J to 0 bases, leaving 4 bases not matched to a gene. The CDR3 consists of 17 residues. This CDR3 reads CASSNGQGFSGANVLTF. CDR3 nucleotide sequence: TGTGCCAGTAGTAACGGACAGGGGTTCTCTGGGGCCAACGTCCTGACTTTC.

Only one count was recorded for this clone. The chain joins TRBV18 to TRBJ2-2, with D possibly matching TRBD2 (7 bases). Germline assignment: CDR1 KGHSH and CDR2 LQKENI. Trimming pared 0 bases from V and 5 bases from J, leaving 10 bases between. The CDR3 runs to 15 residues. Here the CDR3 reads CASSPPGGQTGELFF. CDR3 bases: TGTGCCAGCTCACCACCCGGGGGGCAGACCGGGGAGCTGTTTTTT.

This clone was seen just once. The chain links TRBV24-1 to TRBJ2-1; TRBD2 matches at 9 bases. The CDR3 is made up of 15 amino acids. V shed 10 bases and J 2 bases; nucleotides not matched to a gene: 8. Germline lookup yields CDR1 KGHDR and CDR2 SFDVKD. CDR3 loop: CATQAAGGTYNEQFF. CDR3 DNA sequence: TGTGCCACTCAGGCCGCGGGGGGGACCTACAATGAGCAGTTCTTC.

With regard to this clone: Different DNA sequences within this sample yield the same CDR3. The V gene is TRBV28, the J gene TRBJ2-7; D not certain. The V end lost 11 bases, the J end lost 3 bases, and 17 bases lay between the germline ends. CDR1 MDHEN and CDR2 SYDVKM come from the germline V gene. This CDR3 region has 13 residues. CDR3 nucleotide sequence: TGTGCCTCGGCCTCCGGCTCCCACTACGAGCAGTACGTC. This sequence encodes CASASGSHYEQYV.

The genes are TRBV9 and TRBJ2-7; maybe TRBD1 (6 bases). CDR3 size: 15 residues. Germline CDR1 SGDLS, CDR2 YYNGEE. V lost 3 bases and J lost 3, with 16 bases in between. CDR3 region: CASSANRDPFYEQYF. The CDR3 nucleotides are TGTGCCAGCAGCGCCAACAGGGATCCTTTCTACGAGCAGTACTTC. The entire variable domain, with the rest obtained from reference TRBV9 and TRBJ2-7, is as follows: DSGVTQTPKHLITATGQRVTLRCSPRSGDLSVYWYQQSLDQGLQFLIQYYNGEERAKGNILERFSAQQFPDLHSELNLSSLELGDSALYFCASSANRDPFYEQYFGPGTRLTVT.

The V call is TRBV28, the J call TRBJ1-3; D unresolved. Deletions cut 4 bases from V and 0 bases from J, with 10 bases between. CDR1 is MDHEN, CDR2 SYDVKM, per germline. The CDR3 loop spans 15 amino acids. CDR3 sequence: CASSSYSRSGNTIYF. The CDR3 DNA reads TGTGCCAGCAGTTCTTACTCCCGCTCTGGAAACACCATATATTTT.

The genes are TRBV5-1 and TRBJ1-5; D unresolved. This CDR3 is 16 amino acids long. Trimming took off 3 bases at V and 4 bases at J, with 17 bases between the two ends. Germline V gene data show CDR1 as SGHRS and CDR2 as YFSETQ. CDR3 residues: CASSSPVGQANQPQHF. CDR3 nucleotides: TGCGCCAGCAGCTCCCCGGTCGGGCAAGCTAATCAGCCCCAGCATTTT.